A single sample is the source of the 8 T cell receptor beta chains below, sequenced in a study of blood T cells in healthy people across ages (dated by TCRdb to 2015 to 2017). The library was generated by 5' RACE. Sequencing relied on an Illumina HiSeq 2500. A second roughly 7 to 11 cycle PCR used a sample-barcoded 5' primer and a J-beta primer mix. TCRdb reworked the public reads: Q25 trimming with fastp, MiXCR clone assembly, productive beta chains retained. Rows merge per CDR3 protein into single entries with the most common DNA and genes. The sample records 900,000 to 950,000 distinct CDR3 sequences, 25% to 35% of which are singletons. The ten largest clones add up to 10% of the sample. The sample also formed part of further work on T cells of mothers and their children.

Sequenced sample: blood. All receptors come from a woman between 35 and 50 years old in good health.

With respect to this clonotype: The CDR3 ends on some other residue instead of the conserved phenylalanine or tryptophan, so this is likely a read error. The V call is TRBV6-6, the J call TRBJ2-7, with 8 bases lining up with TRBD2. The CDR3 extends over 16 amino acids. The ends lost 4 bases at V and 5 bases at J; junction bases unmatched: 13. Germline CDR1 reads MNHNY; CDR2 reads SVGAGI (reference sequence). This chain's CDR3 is CASSSSRTGGPDEQYC. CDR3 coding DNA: TGTGCCAGCAGTTCCTCTCGAACGGGGGGGCCAGACGAGCAGTACTGC.

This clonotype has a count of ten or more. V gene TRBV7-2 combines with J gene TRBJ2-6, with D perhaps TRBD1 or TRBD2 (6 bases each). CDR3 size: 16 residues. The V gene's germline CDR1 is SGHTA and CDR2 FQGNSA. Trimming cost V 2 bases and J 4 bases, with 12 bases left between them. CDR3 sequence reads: CASSLMGGAGANVLTF. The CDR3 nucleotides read TGTGCCAGCAGCTTAATGGGGGGCGCAGGGGCCAACGTCCTGACTTTC.

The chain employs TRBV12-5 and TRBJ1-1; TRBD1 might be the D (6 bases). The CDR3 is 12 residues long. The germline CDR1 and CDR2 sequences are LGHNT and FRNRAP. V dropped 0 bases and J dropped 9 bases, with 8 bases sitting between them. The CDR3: CASGLVDSQAFF. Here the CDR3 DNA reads TGTGCTAGTGGTTTGGTGGACAGTCAAGCTTTCTTT. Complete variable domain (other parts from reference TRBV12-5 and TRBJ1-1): DARVTQTPRHKVTEMGQEVTMRCQPILGHNTVFWYRQTMMQGLELLAYFRNRAPLDDSGMPKDRFSAEMPDATLATLKIQPSEPRDSAVYFCASGLVDSQAFFGQGTRLTVV.

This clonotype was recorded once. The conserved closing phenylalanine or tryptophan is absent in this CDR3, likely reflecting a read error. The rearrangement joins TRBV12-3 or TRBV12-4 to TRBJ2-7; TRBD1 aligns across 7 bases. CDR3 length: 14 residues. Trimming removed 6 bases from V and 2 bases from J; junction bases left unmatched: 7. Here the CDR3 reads CASRSRGRAYEQYS. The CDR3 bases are TGTGCCAGCAGATCCAGGGGGAGAGCCTACGAGCAGTACTCC.

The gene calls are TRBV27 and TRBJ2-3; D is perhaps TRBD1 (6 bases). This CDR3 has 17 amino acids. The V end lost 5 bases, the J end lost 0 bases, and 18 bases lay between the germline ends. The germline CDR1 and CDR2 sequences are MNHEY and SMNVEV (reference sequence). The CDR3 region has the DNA TGTGCCAGCAGTAGCCTTTATGGACAGTGGAGCACAGATACGCAGTATTTT. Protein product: CASSSLYGQWSTDTQYF.

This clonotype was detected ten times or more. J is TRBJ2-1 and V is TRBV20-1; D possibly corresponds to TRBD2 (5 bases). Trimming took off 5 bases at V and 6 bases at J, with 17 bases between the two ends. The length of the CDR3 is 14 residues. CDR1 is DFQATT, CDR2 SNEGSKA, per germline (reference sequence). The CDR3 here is CSAGGLAISNEQFF. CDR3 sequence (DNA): TGCAGTGCTGGCGGGCTAGCCATTTCCAATGAGCAGTTCTTC.

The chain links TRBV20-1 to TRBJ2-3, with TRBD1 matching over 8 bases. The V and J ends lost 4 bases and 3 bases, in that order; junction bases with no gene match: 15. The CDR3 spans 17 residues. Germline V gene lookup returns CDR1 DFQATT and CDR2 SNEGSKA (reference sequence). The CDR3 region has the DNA TGCAGTGCTAAAGTGGGAGCGACAGGGGTGACGACAGATACGCAGTATTTT. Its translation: CSAKVGATGVTTDTQYF.

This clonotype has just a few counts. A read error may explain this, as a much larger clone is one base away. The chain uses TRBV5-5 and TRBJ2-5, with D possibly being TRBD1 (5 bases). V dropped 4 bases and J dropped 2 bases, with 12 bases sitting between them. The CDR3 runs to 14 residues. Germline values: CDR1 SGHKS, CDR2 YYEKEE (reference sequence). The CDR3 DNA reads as TGTGCCAGCAGCCTAACCAGGGCGCAAGAGACCCAGTACTTC. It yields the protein CASSLTRAQETQYF.